Listed here are 9 T cell receptor beta chains from one sample, sequenced in a study of response to subunit inactivated influenza vaccine. From the RT-PCR reads, TCRdb called clonotypes with MiXCR, one entry per CDR3 protein. This sample has 400,000 to 650,000 distinct CDR3 sequences; roughly 7.6% occur once, and the top ten carry under 15%. Sequenced material: PBMCs from blood, taken less than 25 months after vaccination. These receptors all come from a man between 50 and 75 years old who received an inactivated influenza vaccine.

The J gene is TRBJ2-5, the V gene TRBV3-1, with TRBD1 identical over 8 bases. Per germline, CDR1 LGHDT and CDR2 YNNKEL (reference sequence). V lost 0 bases and J lost 9; bases outside the gene matches: 6. The CDR3 runs to 14 residues. The CDR3 sequence is CASSQDRGTGPQYF. CDR3 sequence (DNA): TGTGCCAGCAGCCAAGACAGAGGGACAGGCCCCCAGTACTTC.

There are many counts of this clonotype. The chain is built from TRBV5-1 and TRBJ2-5; 12 bases are shared with TRBD2. The length of the CDR3 is 14 residues. The germline V gene has CDR1 SGHRS and CDR2 YFSETQ. V gave up 7 bases and J gave up 1 base; unmatched junction bases: 2. The CDR3 here is CASGLAGFQETQYF. CDR3 nucleotides: TGCGCCAGCGGACTAGCGGGATTCCAAGAGACCCAGTACTTC. The whole variable domain, filled in from reference TRBV5-1 and TRBJ2-5, reads KAGVTQTPRYLIKTRGQQVTLSCSPISGHRSVSWYQQTPGQGLQFLFEYFSETQRNKGNFPGRFSGRQFSNSRSEMNVSTLELGDSALYLCASGLAGFQETQYFGPGTRLLVL.

This clonotype was seen more than once but under ten times. V and J are TRBV6-5 and TRBJ2-7; D is ambiguous. Per the germline V gene, CDR1 is MNHEY and CDR2 is SVGAGI. The CDR3 loop spans 9 amino acids. Trimming took 8 bases from V and 3 from J, leaving 2 bases between them. The CDR3 coding sequence is TGTGCCAGCTGCTACGAGCAGTACTTC. This sequence encodes CASCYEQYF.

On this clonotype itself: Just one base apart from a much larger clone, this may be a read error. The J gene is TRBJ2-3, the V gene TRBV6-5; 9 positions agree with TRBD2. Germline V gives CDR1 MNHEY, CDR2 SVGAGI. CDR3 length equals 16 residues. The CDR3 is CASSNSLVAGEDTQYF. The DNA for the CDR3 is TGTGCCAGCAGTAACTCCCTGGTAGCGGGAGAAGATACGCAGTATTTT.

This clonotype showed up many times. V usage is TRBV7-9 and J usage is TRBJ2-7; D not certain. Germline CDR1 SEHNR, CDR2 FQNEAQ (reference sequence). The CDR3 is 16 residues long. The germline V and J ends were trimmed by 4 bases and 6 bases, with 22 bases remaining between them. The CDR3 reads CASSSQLTPSLGEQYF. The CDR3 DNA reads as TGTGCCAGCAGCTCCCAGCTTACGCCGTCCCTCGGCGAGCAGTACTTC. Full variable domain (missing parts from reference TRBV7-9 and TRBJ2-7): DTGVSQNPRHKITKRGQNVTFRCDPISEHNRLYWYRQTLGQGPEFLTYFQNEAQLEKSRLLSDRFSAERPKGSFSTLEIQRTEQGDSAMYLCASSSQLTPSLGEQYFGPGTRLTVT.

This clonotype occurred a few times. This chain uses TRBV10-3 with TRBJ2-1, with 10 bases that match TRBD2. V was pared by 5 bases and J by 8 bases, with 9 bases of the junction left unmatched. The germline V gene has CDR1 ENHRY and CDR2 SYGVKD. The CDR3 is 15 residues long. CDR3 sequence reads: CAISSPSGSFYEQFF. CDR3 sequence (DNA): TGTGCCATCAGTTCCCCTAGCGGGAGTTTCTATGAGCAGTTCTTC.

In this sample, this clonotype turned up a few times. The CDR3: CASSHGPASGFYTF. The CDR3 DNA reads as TGTGCCAGCTCCCATGGTCCGGCGTCGGGATTCTACACCTTC. The chain combines TRBV6-2 or TRBV6-3 with TRBJ1-2; D gene unclear. The germline V gene has CDR1 MNHEY and CDR2 SVGEGT. This CDR3 has 14 amino acids. Between the trimmed V and J ends, which lost 8 bases and 10 bases, there was a span of 23 bases.

The chain has TRBV29-1 and TRBJ2-3, with D possibly TRBD2 on 6 matching bases. In germline, CDR1 is SQVTM, CDR2 ANQGSEA. The germline V and J ends were trimmed by 8 bases and 6 bases, with 18 bases remaining between them. CDR3 length: 13 amino acids. CDR3 amino acids: CSLRRGSLDTQYF. DNA of the CDR3: TGCAGCCTAAGGAGGGGTAGTTTGGATACGCAGTATTTT.

The chain joins TRBV6-2 or TRBV6-3 to TRBJ2-1; 10 positions match TRBD2. The germline V gene has CDR1 MNHEY and CDR2 SVGEGT. V lost 4 bases to trimming and J lost 5 bases; unmatched junction nucleotides: 5. The CDR3 has 15 amino acids. The CDR3, as DNA: TGTGCCAGCAGTTTAGGACTAGCGGTAAACAATGAGCAGTTCTTC. It is translated as CASSLGLAVNNEQFF.